This T cell receptor beta chain came from a study of cytomegalovirus exposure and HLA in healthy donors. Findings and caveats of the study: Later, an analysis found that TCR clusters from the first cohort tended to co-occur in the roughly 110 validation repertoires. Some public TCRs appeared in many individuals, while most sequences were rare.

Clones were sequenced by immunoSEQ multiplex PCR, and TCRdb holds only the in-frame ones, with some missing. Of 330,000 or so clones listed, about nine tenths are singletons. About this clone: Its antigen is currently unknown.

Material for sequencing was PBMCs. This sequence was found in a woman younger than 30 in good health and CMV-seronegative.

The CDR3 loop is CASSYSAGLYEQYF. CDR3 nucleotides: TGTGCCAGCAGTTACTCAGCGGGCCTCTACGAGCAGTACTTC. This chain links TRBV6-5 with TRBJ2-7; D is perhaps TRBD2 (6 bases). Trimming took off 0 bases at V and 3 bases at J, with 9 bases between the two ends. Germline lookup yields CDR1 MNHEY and CDR2 SVGAGI. This CDR3 region has 14 residues.